Each of the 28 T cell receptor beta chains below was sequenced from the same sample in a study of spatial heterogeneity in lung cancer. In TCRdb, the 5' RACE reads were re-called with MiXCR into one record per CDR3 protein. The table has under 85,000 distinct CDR3 sequences, around 7.8% seen once. Time point specified: sample taken at primary tumor resection. The sequences come from PBMCs, collected at surgery. These receptors all stem from a male donor with early-stage non-small cell lung cancer.

This clonotype was recorded at least ten times. The rearrangement uses TRBV7-2 and TRBJ1-5, with D uncertain. The CDR3 is 13 amino acids. V was trimmed by 7 bases and J by 3 bases, leaving 10 bases between them. CDR1 and CDR2 from the germline V gene are SGHTA and FQGNSA. CDR3 DNA: TGTGCCAGCACTCCAGGTCCCAATCAGCCCCAGCATTTT. Its protein is CASTPGPNQPQHF.

In its sample, this clonotype was seen many times. V is TRBV28 and J is TRBJ1-5; unclear D gene. The CDR3 totals 12 residues. The V gene lost 5 bases and the J gene lost 10 bases, with 12 bases spanning the gap. CDR1 MDHEN and CDR2 SYDVKM come from the germline V gene. The CDR3 DNA follows: TGTGCCAGCAGTCGTACCAGAGGTCCCCAGCATTTT. Protein sequence: CASSRTRGPQHF.

This clonotype has more than one count but fewer than ten. The V and J genes are TRBV5-1 and TRBJ2-3; D call uncertain. Looked up from germline, CDR1 is SGHRS and CDR2 is YFSETQ. The CDR3 runs 13 residues. Trimming removed 0 bases at V and 8 bases at J, with 10 bases between. The CDR3, as DNA: TGCGCCAGCAGCTTGGCGGAGACGGGTACGCAGTATTTT. It codes for CASSLAETGTQYF.

This clonotype was recorded a few times. The chain has TRBV27 and TRBJ1-4; unclear D gene. Deletions cut 6 bases from V and 0 bases from J, with 5 bases between. Per the germline V gene, CDR1 is MNHEY and CDR2 is SMNVEV (reference sequence). The CDR3 covers 13 residues. The chain's CDR3 is CASSTATNEKLFF. CDR3 sequence (DNA): TGTGCCAGCAGCACAGCAACTAATGAAAAACTGTTTTTT.

This clonotype was recorded at least ten times. This chain connects TRBV28 to TRBJ2-4; 8 nucleotides line up with TRBD1. Germline V gives CDR1 MDHEN, CDR2 SYDVKM. CDR3 length equals 15 residues. V shed 6 bases and J 8 bases; nucleotides not matched to a gene: 12. The DNA for the CDR3 is TGTGCCAGCAGCCCCGGACAGGGAAGGGGGGACATTCAGTACTTC. The encoded protein is CASSPGQGRGDIQYF.

The chain joins TRBV6-1 to TRBJ2-2, with D perhaps matching TRBD2 (5 bases). The germline CDR1 and CDR2 sequences are MNHNS and SASEGT. The length of the CDR3 is 14 residues. V lost 5 bases, J lost 5 bases, and 12 bases lay in between. The CDR3 sequence is CASSWTDPTGELFF. The CDR3 bases are TGTGCCAGCAGTTGGACTGACCCGACCGGGGAGCTGTTTTTT.

The chain employs TRBV27 and TRBJ2-3, with D possibly being TRBD1 (5 bases). The CDR3 runs 15 residues. V lost 5 bases to trimming and J lost 4 bases, with 16 bases between them. Germline assignment: CDR1 MNHEY and CDR2 SMNVEV (reference sequence). CDR3 amino acids: CASSPASSGSDTQYF. As DNA, the CDR3 is TGTGCCAGCAGTCCCGCATCGTCAGGGTCAGATACGCAGTATTTT.

This clonotype has just a few counts. This chain links TRBV5-5 with TRBJ1-4, with D possibly TRBD1 on 6 matching bases. The V and J ends lost 3 bases and 5 bases respectively, with 17 bases between them. CDR1 is SGHKS, CDR2 YYEKEE, per germline (reference sequence). The CDR3 is 16 residues long. CDR3 protein: CASSSSRGWLNEKLFF. In DNA, the CDR3 is TGTGCCAGCAGCTCGTCCAGGGGATGGCTCAATGAAAAACTGTTTTTT. Full variable domain (remainder filled in from reference TRBV5-5 and TRBJ1-4): DAGVTQSPTHLIKTRGQQVTLRCSPISGHKSVSWYQQVLGQGPQFIFQYYEKEERGRGNFPDRFSARQFPNYSSELNVNALLLGDSALYLCASSSSRGWLNEKLFFGSGTQLSVL.

This clonotype was detected many times. The chain carries TRBV7-6 and TRBJ2-1; a weak D match, TRBD1 (7 bases). There are 17 residues in the CDR3. Germline assignment: CDR1 SGHVS and CDR2 FNYEAQ. V lost 0 bases, J lost 3 bases, and 15 bases lay in between. CDR3: CASSLALPQGGYNEQFF. The DNA for the CDR3 is TGTGCCAGCAGCTTAGCGCTCCCCCAGGGGGGCTACAATGAGCAGTTCTTC.

This sequence joins TRBV11-3 and TRBJ1-3; D gene uncertain. This CDR3 has 13 amino acids. Trimming removed 0 bases from V and 7 bases from J, with 7 bases in between. The V gene's germline CDR1 is SGHNT and CDR2 YENEEA. CDR3 in amino acids: CASSLERWNTIYF. The CDR3 DNA reads TGTGCCAGCAGCTTAGAACGGTGGAACACCATATATTTT.

CDR3 in amino acids: CASSLVQGDTDTQYF. CDR3 bases: TGTGCCAGCAGCTTAGTACAGGGGGACACAGATACGCAGTATTTT. The chain combines TRBV7-9 with TRBJ2-3, with 8 bases aligning to TRBD1. There are 15 residues in the CDR3. V trimming: 1 base; J trimming: 2 bases; junction bases outside the gene matches: 2. Germline V CDR1 and CDR2: SEHNR, FQNEAQ (reference sequence).

This clonotype was detected a few times. The chain recombines TRBV20-1 with TRBJ2-1; 10 bases align to TRBD2. The CDR3 totals 16 residues. Losses at the gene ends were 4 bases for V and 8 bases for J; bases not matched to a gene: 14. Germline V gene sequence: CDR1 DFQATT, CDR2 SNEGSKA (reference sequence). This CDR3 reads CSATSGLAGALHEQFF. The DNA of the CDR3 is TGCAGTGCTACCTCCGGGCTAGCGGGAGCCTTGCATGAGCAGTTCTTC.

This clonotype was seen ten or more times. This sequence joins TRBV12-3 or TRBV12-4 and TRBJ2-7; 11 nucleotides match TRBD2. CDR3 length equals 14 residues. The V gene end was trimmed by 3 bases and the J gene end by 2 bases; junction bases not matched to a gene: 0. CDR3 amino acids: CASSFSGRAYEQYF. The CDR3 nucleotides are TGTGCCAGCAGTTTTAGCGGGAGGGCCTACGAGCAGTACTTC.

V usage is TRBV2 and J usage is TRBJ2-7, with D uncertain. Looked up from germline, CDR1 is SNHLY and CDR2 is FYNNEI. This CDR3 contains 12 residues. Between the trimmed V and J ends, which lost 6 bases and 2 bases, there was a span of 8 bases. The CDR3 DNA follows: TGTGCCAGCAGGGCGGAAACCTACGAGCAGTACTTC. It codes for CASRAETYEQYF.

This clonotype has a count of ten or more. The chain is built from TRBV9 and TRBJ2-2; 7 nucleotides line up with TRBD1. Germline V gives CDR1 SGDLS, CDR2 YYNGEE. The V and J ends lost 3 bases and 3 bases, in that order; junction bases with no gene match: 11. CDR3 size: 17 residues. The CDR3 reads CASSDPGTAVDTGELFF. CDR3 bases: TGTGCCAGCAGCGATCCCGGGACAGCCGTCGACACCGGGGAGCTGTTTTTT.

The table lists this clonotype with many counts. The CDR3 DNA is TGTGCCTGGAGTCCCCGGTTGCTAGCGGGAGTTCCGCTGGGGCAGTTCTTC. It yields the protein CAWSPRLLAGVPLGQFF. This sequence joins TRBV30 and TRBJ2-1; 10 bases fit TRBD2. V was clipped by 2 bases and J by 12 bases; unmatched bases: 19. CDR1 and CDR2 from the germline V gene are GTSNPN and SVGIG (reference sequence). The CDR3 contains 17 residues.

This clonotype was detected a few times. The chain combines TRBV27 with TRBJ2-7; D is possibly TRBD1 (5 bases). The CDR3 has 12 amino acids. CDR1 and CDR2 from the germline V gene are MNHEY and SMNVEV (reference sequence). Trimming stripped 5 bases from V and 6 bases from J, with 11 bases between. CDR3 in amino acids: CASSPVRGEQYF. CDR3 in DNA: TGTGCCAGCAGTCCGGTTAGGGGCGAGCAGTACTTC.

V is TRBV10-3 and J is TRBJ2-6; 8 bases fit TRBD1. Per germline, CDR1 ENHRY and CDR2 SYGVKD. The CDR3 runs to 16 residues. The ends lost 3 bases at V and 3 bases at J; junction bases unmatched: 4. CDR3 DNA: TGTGCCATCAGTGAAGGACAGGGCCTTGGGGCCAACGTCCTGACTTTC. Its translation: CAISEGQGLGANVLTF.

This clonotype has ten or more counts. The genes are TRBV10-3 and TRBJ2-6; weak D call: TRBD1 (6 bases). The CDR3 totals 17 residues. Germline assignment: CDR1 ENHRY and CDR2 SYGVKD. The V end lost 2 bases, the J end lost 1 base, and 12 bases lay between the germline ends. The CDR3 nucleotides are TGTGCCATCAGTGAGACGACAGGTTTTTCTGGGGCCAACGTCCTGACTTTC. It yields the protein CAISETTGFSGANVLTF.

In DNA form, the CDR3 reads TGTGCCAGCAGTTTTAGGACTGTATACAATGAGCAGTTCTTC. It specifies CASSFRTVYNEQFF. V gene TRBV7-2 combines with J gene TRBJ2-1; a possible D gene is TRBD2 (5 bases). V dropped 6 bases and J dropped 4 bases, with 13 bases sitting between them. This CDR3 is 14 amino acids long. From germline, CDR1 is SGHTA and CDR2 FQGNSA.

This clonotype was counted only a few times. The chain carries TRBV11-2 and TRBJ2-5, with 8 bases lining up with TRBD2. Trimming took 0 bases from V and 6 from J; bases not matched to a gene: 15. This CDR3 is 18 amino acids long. The germline CDR1 and CDR2 sequences are SGHAT and FQNNGV. This CDR3 reads CASSLDPPSGGDEQTQYF. The CDR3 bases are TGTGCCAGCAGCTTAGACCCTCCCAGCGGGGGCGACGAACAGACCCAGTACTTC.

This clonotype was observed a few times. The chain uses TRBV18 and TRBJ2-3, with 13 bases identical to TRBD2. This CDR3 is built from 17 residues. V was clipped by 2 bases and J by 2 bases; unmatched bases: 4. Germline CDR1 KGHSH, CDR2 LQKENI. CDR3 DNA sequence: TGTGCCAGCTCACCAAGGACTAGCGGGGGTCTCACAGATACGCAGTATTTT. This codes for CASSPRTSGGLTDTQYF.

J is TRBJ1-1 and V is TRBV29-1, with TRBD1 identical over 10 bases. Per the germline V gene, CDR1 is SQVTM and CDR2 is ANQGSEA. Unmatched junction bases numbered 7, after V lost 2 bases and J lost 4 bases. CDR3 size: 15 residues. The CDR3 DNA reads as TGCAGCGTTGAACCCCGGGACAGGGGAAGCACTGAAGCTTTCTTT. Its translation: CSVEPRDRGSTEAFF.

This clonotype was detected ten times or more. J is TRBJ2-3 and V is TRBV20-1; D not certain. Germline V lookup: CDR1 DFQATT, CDR2 SNEGSKA (reference sequence). This CDR3 region has 11 residues. The V gene lost 2 bases and the J gene lost 3 bases, with 3 bases spanning the gap. Here the CDR3 DNA reads TGCAGTGCTAGAATTACAGATACGCAGTATTTT. It encodes CSARITDTQYF.

This clonotype was picked up a small number of times. This rearrangement joins TRBV20-1 to TRBJ2-1; D possibly matches TRBD1 or TRBD2 (10 bases each). CDR1 is DFQATT, CDR2 SNEGSKA, per germline (reference sequence). The CDR3 is 19 amino acids. V gave up 6 bases and J gave up 5 bases, with 32 bases separating them. CDR3: CSAETDRGLAGVEDNEQFF. In DNA, the CDR3 is TGCAGTGCCGAGACCGACAGGGGGCTAGCGGGAGTCGAGGACAATGAGCAGTTCTTC.

This clonotype was found many times. The V and J genes are TRBV15 and TRBJ1-1, with D possibly being TRBD1 (6 bases). V was trimmed by 8 bases and J by 3 bases, leaving 19 bases between them. The CDR3 is 15 residues long. Germline CDR1 and CDR2: LNHNV and YYDKDF (reference sequence). CDR3 DNA: TGTGCCACCCGCAAGATGAGTAACAGGGACACTGAAGCTTTCTTT. It codes for CATRKMSNRDTEAFF.

This clonotype was seen ten or more times. The CDR3 DNA reads as TGCGCCAGCAGCTTGGAAGCCACGGGACGCGAGCAGTACTTC. Protein: CASSLEATGREQYF. This chain uses TRBV5-1 with TRBJ2-7, with D perhaps TRBD1 or TRBD2 (5 bases each). Trimming took 0 bases from V and 6 from J, leaving 13 bases between them. Germline V gene lookup returns CDR1 SGHRS and CDR2 YFSETQ. This CDR3 has 14 amino acids.

In its sample, this clonotype was seen many times. The CDR3 sequence is CASSPMTGSPDTQYF. The CDR3 bases are TGTGCCAGCTCACCTATGACAGGGTCCCCAGATACGCAGTATTTT. The chain carries TRBV18 and TRBJ2-3; 7 positions match TRBD1. Per germline, CDR1 KGHSH and CDR2 LQKENI. CDR3 length: 15 residues. V gave up 3 bases and J gave up 4 bases; unmatched junction bases: 7. Full variable domain (missing parts from reference TRBV18 and TRBJ2-3): NAGVMQNPRHLVRRRGQEARLRCSPMKGHSHVYWYRQLPEEGLKFMVYLQKENIIDESGMPKERFSAEFPKEGPSILRIQQVVRGDSAAYFCASSPMTGSPDTQYFGPGTRLTVL.